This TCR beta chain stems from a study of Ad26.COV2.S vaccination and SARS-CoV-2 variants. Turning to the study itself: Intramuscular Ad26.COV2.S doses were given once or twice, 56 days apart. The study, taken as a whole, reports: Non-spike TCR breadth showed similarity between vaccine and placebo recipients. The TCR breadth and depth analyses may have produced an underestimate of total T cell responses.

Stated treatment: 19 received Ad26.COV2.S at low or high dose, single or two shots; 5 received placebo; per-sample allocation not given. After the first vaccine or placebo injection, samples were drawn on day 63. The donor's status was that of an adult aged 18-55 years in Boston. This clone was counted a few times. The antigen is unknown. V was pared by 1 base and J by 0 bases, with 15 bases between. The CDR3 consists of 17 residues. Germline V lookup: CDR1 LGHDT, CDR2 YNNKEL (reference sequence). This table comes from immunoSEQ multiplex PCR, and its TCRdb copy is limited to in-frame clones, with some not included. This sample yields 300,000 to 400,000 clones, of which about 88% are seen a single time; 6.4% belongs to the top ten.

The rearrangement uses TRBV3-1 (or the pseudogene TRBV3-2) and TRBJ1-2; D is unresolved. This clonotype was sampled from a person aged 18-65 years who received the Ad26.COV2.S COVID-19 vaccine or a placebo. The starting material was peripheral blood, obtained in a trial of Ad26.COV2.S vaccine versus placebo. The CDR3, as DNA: TGTGCCAGCAGCCAAGTTACGAAGGGAGCCGCTAACTATGGCTACACCTTC. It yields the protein CASSQVTKGAANYGYTF.